The 4 T cell receptor beta chains below come from one sample, sequenced in a study of blood T cell repertoires in COVID-19. The data were produced by immunoSEQ multiplex PCR, yet TCRdb's version contains in-frame clones alone and is incomplete. The sample includes about 300,000 clones, more than 75% of them seen just once. Sequencing used PBMCs or T cells enriched from blood (not recorded which). These receptor sequences come from a young woman who had recovered from COVID-19.

The gene calls are TRBV12-3 or TRBV12-4 and TRBJ2-1; tentative D call: TRBD1 (5 bases). The CDR3 is 13 amino acids. Trimming shortened V by 5 bases and J by 8 bases, and 13 bases separated the two germline ends. The CDR3 sequence: CASSLRVPDEQFF. The CDR3 DNA reads as TGTGCCAGCAGTCTCAGGGTTCCCGATGAGCAGTTCTTC.

The chain has TRBV28 and TRBJ2-2, with D tentatively TRBD2 (6 bases). The V gene's germline CDR1 is MDHEN and CDR2 SYDVKM. This CDR3 comprises 13 residues. V gave up 10 bases and J gave up 3 bases, with 12 bases separating them. As DNA, the CDR3 is TGTGCCACCACCAGGGAGGACACCGGGGAGCTGTTTTTT. Its translation is CATTREDTGELFF. Looking up the rest from reference TRBV28 and TRBJ2-2 gives the full variable domain: DVKVTQSSRYLVKRTGEKVFLECVQDMDHENMFWYRQDPGLGLRLIYFSYDVKMKEKGDIPEGYSVSREKKERFSLILESASTNQTSMYLCATTREDTGELFFGEGSRLTVL.

The V gene is TRBV10-1, the J gene TRBJ1-1; 10 bases map to TRBD1. Germline values: CDR1 WNHNN, CDR2 SYGVQD (reference sequence). The V gene end was trimmed by 8 bases and the J gene end by 4 bases; junction bases not matched to a gene: 7. The CDR3 covers 14 residues. Written as DNA, the CDR3 is TGCGCCAGCGGGGCCGGGACAGGGGTCACTGAAGCTTTCTTT. Protein sequence: CASGAGTGVTEAFF.

This chain connects TRBV7-2 to TRBJ1-4, with TRBD1 identical over 8 bases. Germline trimming cut 5 bases from V and 8 bases from J; bases unmatched to any gene: 13. The length of the CDR3 is 16 residues. CDR1 and CDR2 from the germline V gene are SGHTA and FQGNSA. The CDR3 DNA reads TGTGCCAGCAGCCAAAACCAGGGGGCAGGAGGGGAAAAACTGTTTTTT. Amino acids: CASSQNQGAGGEKLFF.